A single TCR beta chain is shown here with its context. Its antigen is not identified. CDR1 is GTSNPN and CDR2 is SVGIG in the germline V gene (reference sequence). The V end lost 0 bases, the J end lost 5 bases, and 16 bases lay between the germline ends. The CDR3 is 15 residues long. This sample stems from a study of tumor and adjacent non-tumor tissue in lung cancer. Across the whole study: Stage I to III disease affected about ten men and 4 or 5 women aged about 31 to 80. Each sample yielded 4 million to 4.5 million productive TCRbeta reads on average. Overall study results and limits: Tumor tissue had significantly higher TCR diversity than normal lung. Tumor repertoires had a smaller top 100 clone share than normal lung.

The library came from three nested PCR rounds adapted from ARM-PCR protocols. One entry per CDR3 protein, called by TCRdb with MiXCR from the multiplex PCR reads. Among approximately 150,000 distinct CDR3 sequences, roughly 66% were seen once, and the ten largest hold around a sixth. No cell sorting was done before RNA was extracted from the tissue. The source material was lung tumor tissue. The TCR was taken from a man aged 60 to 69 with small cell lung cancer. The chain employs TRBV30 and TRBJ1-1; D might be TRBD1 (6 bases). CDR3 DNA sequence: TGTGCCTGGAGTGTTCTAGGGGGTAGAAGTACTGAAGCTTTCTTT. Its protein product is CAWSVLGGRSTEAFF.